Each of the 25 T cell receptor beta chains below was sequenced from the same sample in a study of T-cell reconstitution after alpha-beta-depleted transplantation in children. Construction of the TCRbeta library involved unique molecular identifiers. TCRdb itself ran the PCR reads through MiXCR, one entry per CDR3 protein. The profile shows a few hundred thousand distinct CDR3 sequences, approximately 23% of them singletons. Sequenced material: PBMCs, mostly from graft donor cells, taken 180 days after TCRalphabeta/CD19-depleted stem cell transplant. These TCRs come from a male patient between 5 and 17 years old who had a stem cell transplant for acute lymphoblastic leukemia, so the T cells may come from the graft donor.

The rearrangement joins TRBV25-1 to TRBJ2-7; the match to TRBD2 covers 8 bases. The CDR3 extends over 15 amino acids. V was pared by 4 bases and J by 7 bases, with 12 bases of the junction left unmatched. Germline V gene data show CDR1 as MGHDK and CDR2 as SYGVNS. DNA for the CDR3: TGTGCCAGCAGTGCCCGGGGGGGAGCGGGAAAAGAGCAGTACTTC. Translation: CASSARGGAGKEQYF.

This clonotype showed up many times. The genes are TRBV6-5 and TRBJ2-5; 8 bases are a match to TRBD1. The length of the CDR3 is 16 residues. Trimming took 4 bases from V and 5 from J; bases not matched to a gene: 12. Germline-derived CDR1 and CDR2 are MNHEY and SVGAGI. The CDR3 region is CASSSLPGQVGETQYF. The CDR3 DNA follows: TGTGCCAGCAGTTCCCTTCCGGGACAGGTGGGGGAGACCCAGTACTTC.

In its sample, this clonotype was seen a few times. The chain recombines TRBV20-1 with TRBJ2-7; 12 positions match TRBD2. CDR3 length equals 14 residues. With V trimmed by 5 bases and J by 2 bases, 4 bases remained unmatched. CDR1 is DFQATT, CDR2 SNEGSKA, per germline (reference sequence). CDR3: CSALRLAGAYEQYF. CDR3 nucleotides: TGCAGTGCTCTTCGACTAGCGGGAGCCTACGAGCAGTACTTC.

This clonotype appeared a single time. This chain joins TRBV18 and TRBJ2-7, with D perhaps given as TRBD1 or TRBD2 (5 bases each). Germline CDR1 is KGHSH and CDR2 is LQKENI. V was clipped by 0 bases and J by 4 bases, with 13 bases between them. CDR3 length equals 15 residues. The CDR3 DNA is TGTGCCAGCTCACCACCCGGGACGGCGCTTTACGAGCAGTACTTC. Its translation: CASSPPGTALYEQYF.

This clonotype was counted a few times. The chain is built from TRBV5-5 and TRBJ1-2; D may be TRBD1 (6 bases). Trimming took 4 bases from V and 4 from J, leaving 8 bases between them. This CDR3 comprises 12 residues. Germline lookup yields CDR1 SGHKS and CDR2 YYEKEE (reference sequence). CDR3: CASSKDSYGYTF. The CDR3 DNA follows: TGTGCCAGCAGCAAGGACAGCTATGGCTACACCTTC. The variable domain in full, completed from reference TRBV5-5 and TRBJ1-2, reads DAGVTQSPTHLIKTRGQQVTLRCSPISGHKSVSWYQQVLGQGPQFIFQYYEKEERGRGNFPDRFSARQFPNYSSELNVNALLLGDSALYLCASSKDSYGYTFGSGTRLTVV.

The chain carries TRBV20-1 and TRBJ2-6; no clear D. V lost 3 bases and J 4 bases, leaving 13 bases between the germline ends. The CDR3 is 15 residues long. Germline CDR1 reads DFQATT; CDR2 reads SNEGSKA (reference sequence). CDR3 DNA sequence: TGCAGTGCTAGGGCGAAAAGATCCGGGGCCAACGTCCTGACTTTC. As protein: CSARAKRSGANVLTF.

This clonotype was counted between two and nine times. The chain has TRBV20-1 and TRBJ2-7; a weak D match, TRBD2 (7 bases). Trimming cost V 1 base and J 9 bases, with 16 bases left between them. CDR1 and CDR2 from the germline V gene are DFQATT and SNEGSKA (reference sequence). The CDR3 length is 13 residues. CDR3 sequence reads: CSARGRGRELQYF. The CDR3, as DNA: TGCAGTGCTAGAGGAAGGGGGAGGGAATTGCAGTACTTC.

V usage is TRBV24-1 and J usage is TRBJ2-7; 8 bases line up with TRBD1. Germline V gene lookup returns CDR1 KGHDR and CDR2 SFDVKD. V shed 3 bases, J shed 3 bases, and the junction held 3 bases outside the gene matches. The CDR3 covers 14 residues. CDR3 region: CATSDQGAGYEQYF. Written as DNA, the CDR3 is TGTGCCACCAGTGATCAGGGGGCGGGCTACGAGCAGTACTTC.

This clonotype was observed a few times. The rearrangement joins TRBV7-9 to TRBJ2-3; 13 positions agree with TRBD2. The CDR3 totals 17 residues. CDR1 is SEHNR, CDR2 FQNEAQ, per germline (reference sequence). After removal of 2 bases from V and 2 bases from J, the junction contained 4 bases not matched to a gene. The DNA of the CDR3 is TGTGCCAGCAGCTTACCGGGACTAGCGGGGATCACAGATACGCAGTATTTT. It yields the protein CASSLPGLAGITDTQYF.

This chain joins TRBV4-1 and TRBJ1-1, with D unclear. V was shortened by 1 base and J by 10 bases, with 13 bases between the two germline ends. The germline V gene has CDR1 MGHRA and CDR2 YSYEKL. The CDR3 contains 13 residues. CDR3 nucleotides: TGCGCCAGCAGCCAAGGGCAGTGGATCGGAGCTTTCTTT. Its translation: CASSQGQWIGAFF.

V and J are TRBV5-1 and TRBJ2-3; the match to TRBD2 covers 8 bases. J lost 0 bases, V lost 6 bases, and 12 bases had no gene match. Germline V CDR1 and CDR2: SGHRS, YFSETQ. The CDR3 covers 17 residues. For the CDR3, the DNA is TGCGCCAGCACCTACGGGAGGGCGGGAGTGAGCACAGATACGCAGTATTTT. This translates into CASTYGRAGVSTDTQYF.

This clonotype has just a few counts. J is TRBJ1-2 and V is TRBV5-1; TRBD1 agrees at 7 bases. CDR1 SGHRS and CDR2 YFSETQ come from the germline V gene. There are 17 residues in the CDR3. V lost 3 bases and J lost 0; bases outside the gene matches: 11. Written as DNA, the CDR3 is TGCGCCAGCAGCTCCGGAAGGGGACAGCGACCTAACTATGGCTACACCTTC. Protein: CASSSGRGQRPNYGYTF.

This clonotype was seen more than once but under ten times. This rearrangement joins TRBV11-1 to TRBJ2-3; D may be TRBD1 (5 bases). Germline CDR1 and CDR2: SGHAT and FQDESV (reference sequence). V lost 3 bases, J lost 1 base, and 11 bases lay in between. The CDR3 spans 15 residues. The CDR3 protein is CASSFRVGGTDTQYF. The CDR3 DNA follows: TGTGCCAGCAGCTTCCGGGTAGGGGGCACAGATACGCAGTATTTT.

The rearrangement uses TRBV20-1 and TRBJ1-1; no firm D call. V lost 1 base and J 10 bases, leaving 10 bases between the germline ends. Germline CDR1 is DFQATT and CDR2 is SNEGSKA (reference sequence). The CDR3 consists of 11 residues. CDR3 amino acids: CSARGQQAAFF. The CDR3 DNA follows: TGCAGTGCTAGAGGCCAGCAGGCAGCTTTCTTT.

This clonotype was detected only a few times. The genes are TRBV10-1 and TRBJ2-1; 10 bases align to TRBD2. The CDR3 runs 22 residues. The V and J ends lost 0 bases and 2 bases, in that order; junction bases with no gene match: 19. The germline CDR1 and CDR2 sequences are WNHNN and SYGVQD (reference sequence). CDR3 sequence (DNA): TGCGCCAGCAGTGAGTCGAGAAAAGCGGGAGGGAGCAAGTGTGGACCCTACAATGAGCAGTTCTTC. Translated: CASSESRKAGGSKCGPYNEQFF.

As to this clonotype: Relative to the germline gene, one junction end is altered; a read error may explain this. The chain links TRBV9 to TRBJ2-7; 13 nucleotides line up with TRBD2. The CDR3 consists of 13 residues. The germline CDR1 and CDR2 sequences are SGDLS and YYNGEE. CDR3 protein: CASSSGLAGWLDF. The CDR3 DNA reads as TGTGCCAGCAGCTCGGGACTAGCGGGGTGGCTAGACTTC.

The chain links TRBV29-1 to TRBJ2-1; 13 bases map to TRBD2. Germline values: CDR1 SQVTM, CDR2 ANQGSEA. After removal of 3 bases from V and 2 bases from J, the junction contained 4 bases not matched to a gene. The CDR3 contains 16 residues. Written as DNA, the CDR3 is TGCAGCGTTGACCGACTAGCGGGAGGAACCTACAATGAGCAGTTCTTC. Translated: CSVDRLAGGTYNEQFF.

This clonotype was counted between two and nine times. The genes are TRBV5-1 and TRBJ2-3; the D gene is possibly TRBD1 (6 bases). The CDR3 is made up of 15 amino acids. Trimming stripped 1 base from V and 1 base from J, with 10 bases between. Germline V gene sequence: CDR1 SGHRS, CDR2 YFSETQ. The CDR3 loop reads CASSLTSGGTDTQYF. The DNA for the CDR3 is TGCGCCAGCAGCTTGACTTCAGGGGGCACAGATACGCAGTATTTT.

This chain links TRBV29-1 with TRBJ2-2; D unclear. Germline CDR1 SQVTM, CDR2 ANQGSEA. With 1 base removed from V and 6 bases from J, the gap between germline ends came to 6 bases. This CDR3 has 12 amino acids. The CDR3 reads CSVEGVAGELFF. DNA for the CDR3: TGCAGCGTTGAAGGAGTCGCCGGGGAGCTGTTTTTT.

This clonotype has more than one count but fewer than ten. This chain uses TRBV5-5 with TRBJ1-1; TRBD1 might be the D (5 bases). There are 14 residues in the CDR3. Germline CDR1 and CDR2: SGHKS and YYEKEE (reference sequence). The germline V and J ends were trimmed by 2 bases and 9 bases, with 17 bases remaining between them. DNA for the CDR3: TGTGCCAGCAGCTTTGGTGGGGCCATGGCTCAAGCTTTCTTT. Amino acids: CASSFGGAMAQAFF.

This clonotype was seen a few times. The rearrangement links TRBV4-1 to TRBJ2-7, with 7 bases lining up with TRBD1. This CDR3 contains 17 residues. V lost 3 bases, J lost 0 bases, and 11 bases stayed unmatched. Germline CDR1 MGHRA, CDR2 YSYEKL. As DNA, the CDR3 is TGCGCCAGCAGCCACAGTAAGTGGCAGGGGGACTCCTACGAGCAGTACTTC. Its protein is CASSHSKWQGDSYEQYF.

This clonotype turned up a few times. The CDR3 reads CASTYTDRAGGYTF. CDR3 sequence (DNA): TGTGCCAGCACATACACGGACAGGGCAGGGGGCTACACCTTC. This sequence joins TRBV12-3 or TRBV12-4 and TRBJ1-2, with 8 bases aligning to TRBD1. With 7 bases clipped from V and 8 bases from J, the junction kept 12 bases outside the gene matches. This CDR3 contains 14 residues.

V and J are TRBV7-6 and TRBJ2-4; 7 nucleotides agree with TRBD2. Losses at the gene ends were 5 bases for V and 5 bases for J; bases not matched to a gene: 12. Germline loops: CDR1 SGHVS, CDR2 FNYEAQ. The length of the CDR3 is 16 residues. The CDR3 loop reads CASSPREASRQNIQYF. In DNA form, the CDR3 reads TGTGCCAGCAGCCCCCGGGAGGCATCGCGCCAAAACATTCAGTACTTC.

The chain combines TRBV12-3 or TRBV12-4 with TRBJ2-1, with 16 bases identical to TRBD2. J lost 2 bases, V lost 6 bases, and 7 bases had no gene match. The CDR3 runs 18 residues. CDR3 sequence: CASRKGLAGGITYNEQFF. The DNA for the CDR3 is TGTGCCAGCAGGAAGGGACTAGCGGGAGGGATCACCTACAATGAGCAGTTCTTC.

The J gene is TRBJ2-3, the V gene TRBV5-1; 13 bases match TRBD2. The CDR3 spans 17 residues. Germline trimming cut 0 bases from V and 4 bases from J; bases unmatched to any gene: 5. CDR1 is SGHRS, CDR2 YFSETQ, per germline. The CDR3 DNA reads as TGCGCCAGCAGCTTGGCCGGACTAGCGGGAGCTGCAGATACGCAGTATTTT. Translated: CASSLAGLAGAADTQYF.